This T cell receptor beta chain was captured by sequencing in a study of read filtering for tumor transcriptome and immune sequencing. This CDR3 spans 15 amino acids. Trimming took off 1 base at V and 5 bases at J, with 12 bases between the two ends. Germline CDR1 reads SGHTA; CDR2 reads FQGNSA. This clonotype has at least ten counts. The library was built from 400 ng RNA with molecular barcoded adaptors for alpha/delta and beta/gamma chains. TCRdb reprocessed the reads with MiXCR, giving one entry per CDR3 protein. The sample comprises more than 35,000 distinct CDR3 sequences, roughly 13% of which are singletons, and more than 30% rests with the top ten.

This receptor was obtained from a donor at least 40 years old with multiple myeloma. This rearrangement joins TRBV7-2 to TRBJ2-1, with D tentatively TRBD2 (6 bases). Material for sequencing was a population of CD138-negative cells sorted from bone marrow. The CDR3 region is CASSLGGGRNNEQFF. The CDR3 DNA reads TGTGCCAGCAGCTTAGGGGGAGGTAGAAACAATGAGCAGTTCTTC.